This T cell receptor beta chain emerged from a study of PD-1 blockade in classical Hodgkin lymphoma. As for the study in general: Intravenous infusions of nivolumab 3 mg/kg reached patients every 2 weeks. General study results and limits: Patients who initiated nivolumab within 1 year of ASCT were excluded. Newly diagnosed patients had diversity similar to the baseline diversity of complete responders.

Brentuximab vedotin exposure varied among the patients, all of whom had relapsed after autologous stem cell transplantation. Patients had relapsed/refractory classical Hodgkin lymphoma with complete response, partial response or progressive disease as best response. Using immunoSEQ multiplex PCR, the repertoire was profiled, and TCRdb retains in-frame clones only, with some absent. The sample shows approximately 25,000 clones, about three quarters of them seen only once. On this clone: The antigen is not known.

The V gene's germline CDR1 is SGHTA and CDR2 FQGTGA. V shed 5 bases, J shed 5 bases, and the junction held 6 bases outside the gene matches. This CDR3 is built from 14 residues. The clonotype originates from a human donor with classical Hodgkin lymphoma. The sample consisted of peripheral blood mononuclear cells (PBMCs), taken before the second cycle of nivolumab. This chain joins TRBV7-3 and TRBJ2-1, with 7 positions matching TRBD2. DNA of the CDR3: TGTGCCAGCAGCGTGGGACTATCCCACAATGAGCAGTTCTTC. It translates to CASSVGLSHNEQFF.